This T cell receptor beta chain stems from a study of siplizumab effects on memory and regulatory T cells. Turning to this clone: What it recognizes is unknown.

The CDR3 is 12 amino acids. The V gene end was trimmed by 8 bases and the J gene end by 5 bases; junction bases not matched to a gene: 4. Germline CDR1 and CDR2: MNHEY and SMNVEV (reference sequence). Findings of the study overall: On average, under 75% of mappable alloreactive CD4+ clones were Treg-derived under siplizumab, against 25% to 30% in controls.

Data came from immunoSEQ multiplex PCR; TCRdb stores just in-frame clones and leaves some out. Of over 70,000 clones listed, 95% are singletons. The chain recombines TRBV27 with TRBJ2-7, with 9 positions matching TRBD1. Sequenced input: CD8+ T cells sorted from blood. The TCR sequence derives from a human donor in good health. The CDR3: CASRDRAHEQYF. As DNA, the CDR3 is TGTGCCAGCCGGGACAGGGCCCACGAGCAGTACTTC.